This TCR beta chain stems from a study of shared clonotypes between healthy human individuals (dated by TCRdb to about 2020). Looking at the study overall: The cohort included three men and two women between 18 and 49 years of age. For each donor, CD4 naive and CD4 memory were each run on three plates, CD8 naive on two plates, and CD8 memory on one plate. To increase sequencing depth and limit assay-specific biases, TCR repertoire library preparation and sequencing were carried out by different laboratories using diverse techniques. Per donor, leukapheresis produced somewhere between about 0.8 and 9.5 billion PBMCs. The study deeply sequenced blood TCR repertoires of 5 or 6 healthy adults to estimate repertoire size and the extent of clonotype sharing between individuals.

Healthy HIV-negative adults with no recently reported acute infections or vaccinations were included as donors. Only Caucasian adults living in Nashville, Tennessee, USA were represented among the donors. CD4+ T cells were enriched through magnetic negative selection, after which naive cells were positively selected on CD45RA and the remaining negative fraction served as the memory subset. Blood was obtained by leukapheresis, after which PBMCs were separated by Ficoll-Histopaque density gradient centrifugation and cryopreserved in liquid nitrogen vapor phase. Analytical flow cytometry was used to check the purity and quantity of each magnetically sorted T cell population. Genomic DNA was isolated from every sorted fraction and measured by UV absorbance on a Nanodrop 2000c. TCR CDR3 regions were amplified from genomic DNA by multiplex PCR using the deep immunoSEQ assay. For each cell subset, the extracted genomic DNA was distributed evenly across all wells of several immunoSEQ 96-well plates, and each plate served as one replicate. For sorted subsets, roughly 200 ng of genomic DNA, equivalent to 25,000 to 30,000 T cell genomes, went into each replicate PCR. Purified libraries were quantified with a Qubit 3.0 fluorometer, sized on a Bioanalyzer 2100, and re-quantified with the KAPA Library Quantification kit. Every immunoSEQ 96-well plate was sequenced on a separate single-read 150-cycle Illumina NextSeq 550 flow cell. The published analysis was carried out like this. Because the immunoSEQ output included only junctional sequences and no quality scores, the filtering could not be the same as the filtering used for full-length reads. To assign V/J genes and CDR3, sequences were annotated against IMGT germline references using PyIR, a Python wrapper for IgBLAST v1.9. Reads were removed for weak V/J assignments (E-value above 1e-6), missing CDR3, stop codons, out-of-frame junctions, or ambiguous translated residues. V3J clonotypes were defined by identical inferred V gene, J gene, and CDR3 amino acid sequence. Percentage overlap between repertoires was calculated by dividing the number of shared unique clonotypes by the size of the smaller repertoire. Repertoire richness was assessed with RTK rarefaction, the Chao1 estimator, and Recon v2.1 estimates of unobserved clonotypes. OLGA was used to compute generation probabilities for all TCRbeta clonotypes that the gDNA method yielded from a handful of donors. Drawn from immuneACCESS, this table holds only the in-frame rearrangements with V and J called that TCRdb kept. Clones are partly lost; checked studies trace under half to an unresolved V gene and leave the rest unexplained. D and trimming were read from the DNA, whereas the V and J calls and clone size are those reported in that table. The sample data list 1,400,000 or so clones, and less than 99% of these were observed just once. Approximately 0.4% of the sample comes from the top ten.

CDR1 and CDR2 were assigned from the germline V gene as MDHEN and SYDVKM. The CDR3 starts with the cysteine, ends with the phenylalanine, and has 15 residues. The retained sequence is limited to the CDR3, 45 bases, with the frame set at the first base. V is cut back by 2 bases and J by 5 bases, with 5 bases in the junction unmatched. What the authors observed across the whole study: Only blood was sampled, and tissue TCR repertoires likely differ from those in blood. Sharing across a few donors was observed for around 4.8% of naive CD4, 3.5% of naive CD8, over 2% of memory CD4, and about 0.4% of memory CD8 clonotypes. The genetic and exposure-history diversity represented was limited by the small number of donors. Naive subsets generally had larger estimated clonotype richness than memory subsets. Pairwise subsampling led to the expectation that sequencing depth would affect the degree of clonotype sharing among donors. Incomplete sequencing was indicated by rarefaction of sorted-subset datasets, despite the large sequencing depth. Compared with non-shared clonotypes, clonotypes shared by all four sorted-subset donors had higher generation probabilities.

A single count supports this clone. It lacks a known antigen. Per-base quality was not reported, and no clone a single base away is much larger than it. The receptor was isolated from a man between 25 and 39 years old in good health. The rearrangement joined TRBV28 to TRBJ1-1; TRBD1 agrees with 10 junctional bases. What was sequenced was naive CD4+ T cells sorted from blood. The cell subset or site label on this specimen signifies: CD45RA+ positively selected. This receptor carries the CDR3 CASSLNDRGRTEAFF. The DNA sequence is TGTGCCAGCAGTTTAAATGACAGGGGGCGGACTGAAGCTTTCTTT.